This T cell receptor (beta chain) was sequenced during a study of cytomegalovirus exposure and HLA in healthy donors. The PCR made use of 60 Vbeta and 13 Jbeta primers. The repertoire was sequenced with immunoSEQ multiplex PCR; TCRdb's copy has only in-frame clones and lacks some. This sample has approximately 110,000 clones; 15% occur once, and the top ten carry 1.9%. Study results and limitations: What a later analysis reportedly showed was that an Asian-associated ancestry cluster had fewer N-insertions than the roughly 700-donor mean.

About this clone: Its antigen is currently unknown.

The CDR3 is 12 amino acids. Trimming cost V 6 bases and J 2 bases, with 11 bases left between them. Germline CDR1 SQVTM, CDR2 ANQGSEA. The clonotype comes from a young woman in good health and CMV-seronegative. This chain links TRBV29-1 with TRBJ2-7, with a possible D match to TRBD2 (5 bases). Input material: PBMCs. In DNA, the CDR3 is TGCAGCGTAAGCGGAACCACCTACGAGCAGTACTTC. Translating gives CSVSGTTYEQYF.